The 19 T cell receptor beta chains below were found in one sample sequenced in a study of tumor-infiltrating lymphocytes in primary liver carcinoma. Using a constant-region primer together with ProtoScript II reverse transcriptase, TCR beta cDNA was made from about 500 ng of total RNA. Library construction for TCR beta comprised three nested multiplex PCR rounds performed with slightly modified ARM-PCR. Both of the initial two PCR rounds ran for around 9 cycles and employed TRBV1-TRBV30 forward primers alongside a C-beta reverse primer. In TCRdb, the multiplex PCR reads were re-called with MiXCR into one record per CDR3 protein. The table has approximately 99,000 distinct CDR3 sequences, around two thirds seen once. Total RNA and DNA came together from around 20-30 mg of bulk tissue without cell sorting. Specimen: liver tumor tissue from sampling region 5. The subset was: tumor region T5, tumor centre. The receptors come from a woman aged 60-75 years with primary liver carcinoma and hepatitis B virus infection.

V and J are TRBV4-1 and TRBJ1-5; D is unresolved. The DNA matches TRBJ2-3 better at its end, which makes the J call doubtful. CDR3 length equals 14 residues. Per the germline V gene, CDR1 is MGHRA and CDR2 is YSYEKL. CDR3 in amino acids: CASSLIETGRPQYF. Written as DNA, the CDR3 is TGCGCCAGCAGCCTAATCGAGACGGGTCGGCCCCAGTATTTT.

Points on this clonotype: The CDR3 does not end in the conserved phenylalanine or tryptophan, so this is likely a read error. As DNA, the CDR3 is TGTGCCAGCAGCTCCGACAGGCCAGGGAATGAGCAGTTCTTA. Translation gives CASSSDRPGNEQFL. The gene calls are TRBV5-6 and TRBJ2-1, with D perhaps matching TRBD1 (6 bases). Germline CDR1 and CDR2: SGHDT and YYEEEE. The V gene lost 3 bases and the J gene lost 7 bases, with 14 bases spanning the gap. The CDR3 covers 14 residues.

This chain links TRBV7-3 with TRBJ2-1; D assignment may be TRBD1 or TRBD2 (6 bases each). V was clipped by 8 bases and J by 12 bases, with 17 bases between them. Germline CDR1 reads SGHTA; CDR2 reads FQGTGA. The CDR3 has 12 amino acids. The CDR3 DNA is TGTGCCAGCGCCGGGGGCGATAAAAGGCAGTTCTTC. This translates into CASAGGDKRQFF. The full variable domain, in which reference TRBV7-3 and TRBJ2-1 provide the parts outside the CDR3, is GAGVSQTPSNKVTEKGKYVELRCDPISGHTALYWYRQSLGQGPEFLIYFQGTGAADDSGLPNDRFFAVRPEGSVSTLKIQRTERGDSAVYLCASAGGDKRQFFGPGTRLTVL.

This clonotype was recorded many times. J is TRBJ2-3 and V is TRBV4-1; D ambiguous. Germline V lookup: CDR1 MGHRA, CDR2 YSYEKL. CDR3 length equals 15 residues. With 3 bases removed from V and 4 bases from J, the gap between germline ends came to 14 bases. The DNA for the CDR3 is TGCGCCAGCAGCCATATGGACGGTGGGTCAGATACGCAGTATTTT. Protein product: CASSHMDGGSDTQYF.

The sample holds a few counts of this clonotype. No conserved phenylalanine or tryptophan is present at the end of the CDR3, so a read error is the likely explanation. The genes are TRBV6-5 and TRBJ2-1, with a weak D call TRBD2 (7 bases). The CDR3 runs 13 residues. Germline CDR1 MNHEY, CDR2 SVGAGI. CDR3 nucleotide sequence: TGTGCGAGCCAAAGGGGGGGTGCTAATGAGCAGTTCTTA. It translates to CASQRGGANEQFL.

The chain combines TRBV6-1 with TRBJ2-1; no definite D call. Between the trimmed V and J ends, which lost 8 bases and 1 base, there was a span of 15 bases. The germline gives CDR1 MNHNS, CDR2 SASEGT. The CDR3 is 15 residues long. The CDR3 sequence is CASESRFPSYNEQFF. DNA for the CDR3: TGTGCCAGCGAATCTAGGTTTCCATCCTACAATGAGCAGTTCTTC.

The chain employs TRBV6-5 and TRBJ1-5, with D hard to call. Germline loops: CDR1 MNHEY, CDR2 SVGAGI. The CDR3 runs 15 residues. The CDR3 sequence: CVSRRGDYGNQPQHF. DNA for the CDR3: TGTGTCAGTCGTCGAGGAGATTATGGCAATCAGCCCCAGCATTTT.

A few counts support this clonotype. This chain uses TRBV11-2 with TRBJ2-7, with TRBD1 matching 7 bases. Germline V gene sequence: CDR1 SGHAT, CDR2 FQNNGV. The CDR3 has 14 residues. The CDR3 DNA reads TGTGTCAGTAGCTTAGGGACGGGACAGTTCGAGCAGTACTTC. It yields the protein CVSSLGTGQFEQYF. Using reference TRBV11-2 and TRBJ2-7 for the parts outside the CDR3, the full variable domain is EAGVAQSPRYKIIEKRQSVAFWCNPISGHATLYWYQQILGQGPKLLIQFQNNGVVDDSQLPKDRFSAERLKGVDSTLKIQPAKLEDSAVYLCVSSLGTGQFEQYFGPGTRLTVT.

With respect to this clonotype: Since the CDR3 does not end with the conserved phenylalanine or tryptophan, this likely comes from a read error. The chain joins TRBV11-2 to TRBJ2-1; the D is unclear. Germline V CDR1 and CDR2: SGHAT, FQNNGV. The CDR3 is made up of 17 amino acids. V was clipped by 3 bases and J by 0 bases, with 15 bases between them. The CDR3 loop is CASSLNATPLSYNEQFL. CDR3 sequence (DNA): TGTGCCAGCAGCTTGAATGCCACTCCACTCTCCTACAATGAGCAGTTCTTA.

Regarding this clonotype: A much more abundant neighbour one base away suggests this may be a read error. This chain joins TRBV12-3 or TRBV12-4 and TRBJ2-1, with D perhaps assigned TRBD1 or TRBD2 (7 bases each). This CDR3 region has 15 residues. The CDR3 loop is CGSRGGRGAYNEQFF. The CDR3 nucleotides are TGTGGCAGCAGGGGGGGACGGGGAGCCTACAATGAGCAGTTCTTC.

Details on this clonotype: A read error may explain this, as a much larger clone is one base away. The CDR3: CASIQGAYNSALHF. In DNA form, the CDR3 reads TGTGCCAGTATACAGGGGGCCTATAATTCAGCCCTCCACTTT. This chain joins TRBV28 and TRBJ1-6, with 9 bases identical to TRBD1. The CDR3 covers 14 residues. Germline values: CDR1 MDHEN, CDR2 SYDVKM.

The table lists this clonotype with a few counts. The junction does not match germline at one end; this may be a read error. The chain links TRBV7-8 to TRBJ2-1; the D call may be TRBD1 or TRBD2 (5 bases each). The CDR3 covers 15 residues. The V gene's germline CDR1 is SGHVS and CDR2 FQNEAQ. CDR3 residues: CASSIIGTAYSEQFF. In DNA, the CDR3 is TGTGCCAGCAGCATAATCGGGACGGCCTACAGTGAGCAGTTCTTC.

The chain links TRBV28 to TRBJ2-1; 11 bases line up with TRBD2. The CDR3 sequence is 18 residues long. Trimming took 6 bases from V and 3 from J; bases not matched to a gene: 13. Germline V gives CDR1 MDHEN, CDR2 SYDVKM. In DNA, the CDR3 is TGTGCCAGCAGGCCAGCTACGGGACTAGCGGCTAACTACAATGAGCAGTTCTTC. Its translation is CASRPATGLAANYNEQFF.

A word on this clonotype: One end of the junction does not line up with germline, which may come from a read error. This chain uses TRBV11-2 with TRBJ2-3; a weak D match, TRBD2 (7 bases). CDR1 and CDR2 (germline): SGHAT, FQNNGV. The CDR3 is 17 residues long. CDR3 amino acids: CAISLGGLTYTPNTQYF. The CDR3 coding sequence is TGTGCCATCAGCTTAGGGGGACTAACGTACACGCCAAATACGCAGTATTTT.

With respect to this clonotype: One end of the junction is discordant with germline, which a read error may explain. The chain joins TRBV5-1 to TRBJ2-3, with unresolved D. Per the germline V gene, CDR1 is SGHRS and CDR2 is YFSETQ. CDR3 size: 14 residues. DNA of the CDR3: TGCGCCAACAGCCCTGCAGCCGTCGGAGATACGCAGTATTTT. As protein: CANSPAAVGDTQYF.

As for this clonotype: This clone may be a read error of a much larger clone one base away. In this CDR3 the conserved last residue, phenylalanine or tryptophan, is missing, so a read error is likely. For the CDR3, the DNA is TGTGCCAGCAGCCCATACAGGGCGGATACGCAGTATCTT. Translation gives CASSPYRADTQYL. V is TRBV7-9 and J is TRBJ2-3; tentatively, D is TRBD1 (6 bases). This CDR3 comprises 13 residues. Germline CDR1 is SEHNR and CDR2 is FQNEAQ (reference sequence). Trimming took 5 bases from V and 6 from J, leaving 12 bases between them.

As concerns this clonotype: The junction shows a germline mismatch at one end, possibly a read error. V is TRBV29-1 and J is TRBJ2-1, with a weak D call TRBD2 (6 bases). Germline V gene data show CDR1 as SQVTM and CDR2 as ANQGSEA. This CDR3 has 20 amino acids. Here the CDR3 reads CSVPALGVRENGKSYNEQFF. The CDR3 nucleotides are TGCAGCGTTCCCGCGTTGGGTGTTCGGGAGAACGGAAAATCCTACAATGAGCAGTTTTTC.

This clonotype was found once. A much larger clonotype is one base distant, so this may be a read error. The rearrangement links TRBV5-1 to TRBJ2-1; D uncertain. V shed 2 bases and J shed 3 bases, with 9 bases lying between them. Looked up from germline, CDR1 is SGHRS and CDR2 is YFSETQ. CDR3 length: 14 amino acids. The CDR3 DNA reads as TGCGCCAGCAGCTTTACCCTATGCTACAATGAGCAGTTCTTC. Translated: CASSFTLCYNEQFF. The full variable domain, rest sourced from reference TRBV5-1 and TRBJ2-1, is KAGVTQTPRYLIKTRGQQVTLSCSPISGHRSVSWYQQTPGQGLQFLFEYFSETQRNKGNFPGRFSGRQFSNSRSEMNVSTLELGDSALYLCASSFTLCYNEQFFGPGTRLTVL.

With respect to this clonotype: The junction and the germline gene differ at one end; a read error may be behind it. The rearrangement links TRBV5-1 to TRBJ2-1; 12 nucleotides agree with TRBD2. Per the germline V gene, CDR1 is SGHRS and CDR2 is YFSETQ. This CDR3 is built from 16 residues. CDR3 bases: TGCACCAGCAGCGAGACTAGCGGGAGTTCTGGTGGGGAGCAGTTCTTC. Translation: CTSSETSGSSGGEQFF.